The 5 T cell receptor beta chains below were found in one sample sequenced in a study of shared T cell receptors in the human thymus (TCRdb year 2021). The protocol used for the library was the immunoSEQ multiplex PCR assay. TCRdb carries this immuneACCESS record with in-frame sequences only. Its versions omit some clonotypes, under half of them owing to an unresolved V gene in the studies checked, with the rest unexplained. Across this sample there are 650,000 to 950,000 clones, with 70% to 90% seen only once. The ten biggest clones cover roughly 0.01% of the sample. These data were also reused for a study on human thymus T cells.

Source material: thymocytes. All receptors derive from a girl under two years old with a congenital heart defect. Donor details come from another sample of the same person, matched by shared clones.

V gene TRBV5-1 combines with J gene TRBJ2-5; 8 bases are a match to TRBD1. The CDR3 has 16 residues. Germline V CDR1 and CDR2: SGHRS, YFSETQ. Germline trimming cut 0 bases from V and 2 bases from J; bases unmatched to any gene: 6. CDR3 residues: CASSLGGQETQETQYF. In nucleotides, the CDR3 is TGCGCCAGCAGCTTGGGGGGACAGGAAACTCAAGAGACCCAGTACTTC. Full variable domain (rest looked up from reference TRBV5-1 and TRBJ2-5): KAGVTQTPRYLIKTRGQQVTLSCSPISGHRSVSWYQQTPGQGLQFLFEYFSETQRNKGNFPGRFSGRQFSNSRSEMNVSTLELGDSALYLCASSLGGQETQETQYFGPGTRLLVL.

This clone was recorded only once. The chain joins TRBV6-5 to TRBJ1-3; no clear D. V was clipped by 9 bases and J by 4 bases, with 19 bases between them. The CDR3 totals 15 residues. Germline V gene sequence: CDR1 MNHEY, CDR2 SVGAGI. The CDR3 DNA sequence: TGTGCCAGTGCCAGCAACGCGGGGTTCGGAAACACCATATATTTT. Amino acid sequence: CASASNAGFGNTIYF.

J is TRBJ1-2 and V is TRBV5-1, with TRBD1 identical over 8 bases. V lost 7 bases, J lost 8 bases, and 16 bases stayed unmatched. This CDR3 has 15 amino acids. Germline V lookup: CDR1 SGHRS, CDR2 YFSETQ. The CDR3 nucleotides are TGCGCCAGCTCTACCCCCGGGCAGGGGGCTGGGGGCTACACCTTC. Protein product: CASSTPGQGAGGYTF.

This clone was found once. The chain recombines TRBV6-1 with TRBJ1-4, with D hard to call. CDR1 MNHNS and CDR2 SASEGT come from the germline V gene. Trimming left V 2 bases short and J 3 bases short, with 10 bases between. The CDR3 sequence is 15 residues long. This chain's CDR3 is CASSEQWLANEKLFF. CDR3 DNA sequence: TGTGCCAGCAGTGAACAGTGGCTGGCTAATGAAAAACTGTTTTTT.

Only a few counts were recorded for this clone. The chain uses TRBV10-3 and TRBJ2-7; 9 bases line up with TRBD2. V trimming: 6 bases; J trimming: 4 bases; junction bases outside the gene matches: 10. Germline CDR1 and CDR2: ENHRY and SYGVKD. This CDR3 is 15 amino acids long. The CDR3 protein is CAISERGAVLYEQYF. The CDR3 coding sequence is TGTGCCATCAGCGAGCGGGGGGCCGTCCTTTACGAGCAGTACTTC.